Listed below are T cell receptor beta chains from one sample, sequenced in a study of T-cell memory formation after mild COVID-19. TCRdb reanalysed the 5' RACE reads using MiXCR and keeps one entry per CDR3 protein. Altogether 410,000 or so distinct CDR3 sequences are present, around a quarter being singletons, with the ten largest covering roughly 13%. The sequencing sample was made of PBMCs or a T cell subset sorted from them (not recorded which). The receptors were sampled from an adult woman who had mild COVID-19 (a few samples of this study predate the infection). Cell type and time point are not known. CDR3s include the opening cysteine and the closing phenylalanine or tryptophan. D genes are given only for firm matches. Only part of the rows carry a size: once, few, many, or a class if the clone is expanded.

abundance	d_gene	v_gene	j_gene	CDR3aa	CDR3nt
.	.	TRBV12-3/TRBV12-4	TRBJ1-1	CASKTPWQEAFF	TGTGCCAGCAAAACGCCGTGGCAGGAGGCTTTCTTT
few	TRBD1	TRBV15	TRBJ1-1	CATSPGQIGKAFF	TGTGCCACCAGTCCGGGACAGATAGGGAAAGCTTTCTTT
.	.	TRBV7-8	TRBJ2-1	CASSLVPPKYNEQFF	TGTGCCAGCAGCTTAGTCCCACCGAAGTACAATGAGCAGTTCTTC
.	.	TRBV5-1	TRBJ2-7	CASPGSPYEQYF	TGCGCCAGCCCCGGCTCACCCTACGAGCAGTACTTC
.	TRBD1	TRBV6-2/TRBV6-3	TRBJ1-1	CASKGQSNTEAFF	TGTGCCAGCAAGGGACAGTCGAACACTGAAGCTTTCTTT
.	TRBD2	TRBV20-1	TRBJ2-3	CSASLPPLAGFYTDTQYF	TGCAGTGCTAGCCTACCCCCACTAGCGGGGTTTTACACAGATACGCAGTATTTT
.	.	TRBV20-1	TRBJ2-7	CSARPGQGYYEQYF	TGCAGTGCCAGGCCGGGACAAGGTTACTACGAGCAGTACTTC
.	TRBD1	TRBV11-3	TRBJ2-1	CASSYSPYSGTGGLNEQFF	TGTGCCAGCAGCTATAGTCCTTACTCCGGGACAGGGGGCTTAAATGAGCAGTTCTTC
.	.	TRBV10-3	TRBJ2-1	CAISELEGSYNEQFF	TGTGCCATCAGTGAGTTGGAAGGTTCCTACAATGAGCAGTTCTTC
.	.	TRBV7-8	TRBJ2-1	CASSGGGLGIEQFF	TGTGCCAGCTCCGGTGGGGGGCTGGGCATAGAGCAGTTCTTC
few	.	TRBV5-1	TRBJ2-7	CASSNRDTSYEQYF	TGCGCCAGCAGCAACCGGGACACCTCCTACGAGCAGTACTTC
.	.	TRBV7-2	TRBJ2-2	CASSFTADTGELFF	TGTGCCAGCAGCTTTACAGCGGACACCGGGGAGCTGTTTTTT
once	TRBD1	TRBV2	TRBJ1-2	CASSENRGRGGYVYTF	TGTGCCAGCAGTGAGAACAGGGGGCGCGGAGGCTATGTCTACACCTTC
.	TRBD2	TRBV6-5	TRBJ2-1	CASRKPGLAYNEQFF	TGTGCCAGCAGGAAACCGGGACTAGCCTACAATGAGCAGTTCTTC
few	TRBD1	TRBV29-1	TRBJ2-1	CSVESADRNNHEQFF	TGCAGCGTTGAATCGGCGGACAGGAATAATCATGAGCAGTTCTTC
.	TRBD1	TRBV30	TRBJ1-6	CAWSPGGYNSPLHF	TGTGCCTGGAGTCCAGGGGGCTATAATTCACCCCTCCACTTT
.	.	TRBV6-5	TRBJ2-2	CASSSSIGRPAGELFF	TGTGCCAGCAGTTCGAGCATTGGACGCCCGGCCGGGGAGCTGTTTTTT
.	TRBD1	TRBV18	TRBJ2-7	CASSPRRTGSYEQYF	TGTGCCAGCTCACCCCGACGGACAGGATCCTACGAGCAGTACTTC
.	TRBD1	TRBV7-9	TRBJ1-1	CASTPRGTEGNTEAFF	TGTGCCAGCACCCCCCGGGGGACAGAGGGGAACACTGAAGCTTTCTTT
few	.	TRBV7-8	TRBJ1-2	CASSLRDARSYGYTF	TGTGCCAGCAGCTTAAGAGACGCCCGGAGCTATGGCTACACCTTC
.	.	TRBV20-1	TRBJ2-7	CSAKAGAYEQYF	TGCAGTGCCAAAGCAGGGGCCTACGAGCAGTACTTC
few	.	TRBV12-3/TRBV12-4	TRBJ1-1	CASSLGVDTEAFF	TGTGCCAGCAGTCTGGGGGTTGACACTGAAGCTTTCTTT
many	.	TRBV25-1	TRBJ1-2	CATSGTEYYGYTF	TGTGCCACCTCCGGGACGGAATACTATGGCTACACCTTC
few	TRBD2	TRBV5-1	TRBJ2-3	CASSPGGGGIADTQYF	TGCGCCAGCAGCCCCGGGGGGGGGGGCATCGCAGATACGCAGTATTTT
.	.	TRBV20-1	TRBJ2-5	CSGVPFAGGTQETQYF	TGCAGTGGGGTCCCATTCGCAGGGGGGACCCAAGAGACCCAGTACTTC
few	.	TRBV12-3/TRBV12-4	TRBJ1-3	CASSRGVFGNTIYF	TGTGCCAGCAGCAGGGGCGTATTTGGAAACACCATATATTTT
few	.	TRBV7-9	TRBJ2-1	CASSSPLRDRQFF	TGTGCCAGCAGCTCCCCTCTCCGGGACCGGCAGTTCTTC
.	TRBD1	TRBV6-5	TRBJ2-7	CASSYGRTGSYEQYF	TGTGCCAGCAGTTACGGGCGGACAGGGTCCTACGAGCAGTACTTC
.	.	TRBV18	TRBJ2-7	CASSPEGRHTYEQYF	TGTGCCAGCTCCCCGGAGGGACGGCACACCTACGAGCAGTACTTC
.	.	TRBV5-1	TRBJ2-7	CASSVYQDQFYEQYF	TGCGCCAGCAGCGTCTACCAAGACCAATTCTACGAGCAGTACTTC
.	TRBD2	TRBV24-1	TRBJ2-1	CATSDLTGTSAYNEQFF	TGTGCCACCAGTGACCTTACCGGGACTAGCGCCTACAATGAGCAGTTCTTC
few	.	TRBV15	TRBJ2-5	CATRGDFEETQYF	TGTGCCACCAGAGGGGACTTCGAAGAGACCCAGTACTTC
.	TRBD2	TRBV3-1	TRBJ2-1	CASSQPGTSGNEQFF	TGTGCCAGCAGCCAACCTGGGACTAGCGGCAATGAGCAGTTCTTC
.	TRBD1	TRBV6-6	TRBJ2-1	CASRPQGARDEQFF	TGTGCCAGCAGACCACAGGGGGCGCGCGATGAGCAGTTCTTC
few	TRBD2	TRBV29-1	TRBJ2-1	CSVEGLEGEGNNEQFF	TGCAGCGTTGAAGGCCTCGAAGGGGAGGGGAACAATGAGCAGTTCTTC
many	.	TRBV6-5	TRBJ2-7	CASSYRDGYEQYF	TGTGCCAGCAGTTACCGGGACGGCTACGAGCAGTACTTC
few	.	TRBV4-1	TRBJ2-7	CASSQSRYYEQYF	TGCGCCAGCAGCCAATCCAGATACTACGAGCAGTACTTC
few	TRBD2	TRBV20-1	TRBJ2-1	CSARDPGIAGGLNNEQFF	TGCAGTGCTAGAGACCCGGGAATAGCGGGAGGACTCAACAATGAGCAGTTCTTC
many	.	TRBV29-1	TRBJ2-7	CSVTGGTYEQYF	TGCAGCGTAACGGGGGGCACCTACGAGCAGTACTTC
.	.	TRBV5-5	TRBJ1-4	CASSFAGGSGEKLFF	TGTGCCAGCAGCTTTGCTGGGGGTTCCGGGGAAAAACTGTTTTTT
few	TRBD1	TRBV7-2	TRBJ1-5	CASSLRRGRPQPQHF	TGTGCCAGCAGCTTACGCAGGGGGCGCCCCCAGCCCCAGCATTTT
many	.	TRBV10-3	TRBJ1-2	CAISESGVGNGGYTF	TGTGCCATCAGTGAGAGTGGGGTTGGGAATGGCGGCTACACCTTC
.	.	TRBV18	TRBJ2-1	CASCSPGVSGDEQFF	TGTGCCAGCTGCTCCCCGGGAGTCTCTGGTGATGAGCAGTTCTTC
.	.	TRBV20-1	TRBJ2-1	CSARDQGGQGVHNEQFF	TGCAGTGCTAGAGATCAAGGAGGACAAGGGGTACACAATGAGCAGTTCTTC
.	.	TRBV24-1	TRBJ1-2	CATSLGGPNNPSGYTF	TGTGCCACCAGTCTAGGGGGGCCAAATAATCCCAGTGGCTACACCTTC
few	.	TRBV20-1	TRBJ2-7	CSARVPGGGGYEQYF	TGCAGTGCTAGAGTGCCTGGAGGGGGCGGCTACGAGCAGTACTTC
.	TRBD1	TRBV12-3/TRBV12-4	TRBJ1-2	CASSSPGQVAGYTF	TGTGCCAGCAGTTCACCGGGACAGGTAGCTGGCTACACCTTC
many	TRBD1	TRBV18	TRBJ1-1	CASSPDRGIPNTEAFF	TGTGCCAGCTCACCAGACAGGGGCATTCCGAACACTGAAGCTTTCTTT
.	TRBD2	TRBV27	TRBJ2-7	CASSLRWGGYEQYF	TGTGCCAGCAGTTTAAGGTGGGGGGGCTACGAGCAGTACTTC
few	.	TRBV15	TRBJ2-7	CATSPVYEQYF	TGTGCCACCAGCCCGGTCTACGAGCAGTACTTC
few	TRBD1	TRBV7-6	TRBJ2-7	CASSSDRGLDEQYF	TGTGCCAGCAGCTCCGACAGGGGGTTGGACGAGCAGTACTTC
few	.	TRBV27	TRBJ1-2	CASSLDGDYGYTF	TGTGCCAGCAGTCTAGACGGTGACTATGGCTACACCTTC
few	TRBD2	TRBV4-2	TRBJ2-4	CASSQDFAGGIAKNIQYF	TGTGCCAGCAGCCAAGATTTCGCGGGGGGGATAGCCAAAAACATTCAGTACTTC
few	.	TRBV4-3	TRBJ1-4	CASSTGTGSEKLFF	TGCGCCAGCAGCACCGGGACCGGAAGTGAAAAACTGTTTTTT
.	TRBD2	TRBV20-1	TRBJ2-1	CSASTLAGGRVDNEQFF	TGCAGTGCTAGTACGCTAGCGGGGGGGCGAGTTGACAATGAGCAGTTCTTC
.	TRBD1	TRBV7-9	TRBJ2-7	CASSPDRDHEQYF	TGTGCCAGCAGCCCGGACAGGGACCACGAGCAGTACTTC
.	.	TRBV12-3/TRBV12-4	TRBJ1-3	CANRHGSGVSGNTIYF	TGTGCCAACCGACATGGTTCCGGCGTCTCTGGAAACACCATATATTTT
.	.	TRBV29-1	TRBJ2-7	CSVLSSESYEQYF	TGCAGCGTTTTATCGAGCGAGTCCTACGAGCAGTACTTC